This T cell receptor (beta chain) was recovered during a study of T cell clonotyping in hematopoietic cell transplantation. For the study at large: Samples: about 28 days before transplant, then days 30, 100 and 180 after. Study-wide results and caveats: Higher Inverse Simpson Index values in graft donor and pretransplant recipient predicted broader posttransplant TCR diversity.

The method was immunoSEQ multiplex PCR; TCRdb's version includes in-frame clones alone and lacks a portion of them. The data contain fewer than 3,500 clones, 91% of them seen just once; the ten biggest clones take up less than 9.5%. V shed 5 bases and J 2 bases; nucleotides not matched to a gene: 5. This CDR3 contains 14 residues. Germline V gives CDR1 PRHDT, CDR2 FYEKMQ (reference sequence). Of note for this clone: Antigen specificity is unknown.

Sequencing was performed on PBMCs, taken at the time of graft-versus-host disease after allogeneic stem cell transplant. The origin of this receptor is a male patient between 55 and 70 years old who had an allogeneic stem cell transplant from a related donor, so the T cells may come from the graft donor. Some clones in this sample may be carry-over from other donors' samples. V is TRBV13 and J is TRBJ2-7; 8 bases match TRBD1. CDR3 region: CASSAGQGPYEQYF. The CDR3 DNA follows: TGTGCCAGCAGCGCCGGACAGGGACCCTACGAGCAGTACTTC.